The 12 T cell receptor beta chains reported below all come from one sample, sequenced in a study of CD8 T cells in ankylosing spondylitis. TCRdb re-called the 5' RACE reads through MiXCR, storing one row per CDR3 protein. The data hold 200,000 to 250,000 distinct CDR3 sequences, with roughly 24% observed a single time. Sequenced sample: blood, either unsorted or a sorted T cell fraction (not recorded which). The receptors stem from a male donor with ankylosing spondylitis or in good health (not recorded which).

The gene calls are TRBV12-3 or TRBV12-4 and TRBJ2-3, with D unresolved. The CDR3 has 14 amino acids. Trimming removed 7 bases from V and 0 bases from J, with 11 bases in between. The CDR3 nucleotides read TGTGCCAGCACTCTCGACGTTAGCACAGATACGCAGTATTTT. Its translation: CASTLDVSTDTQYF.

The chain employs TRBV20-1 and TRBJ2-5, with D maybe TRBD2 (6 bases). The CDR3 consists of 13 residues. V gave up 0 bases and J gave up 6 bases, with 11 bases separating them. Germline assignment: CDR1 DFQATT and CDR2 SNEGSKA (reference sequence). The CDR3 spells CSAREPSVQTQYF. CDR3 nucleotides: TGCAGTGCTAGAGAACCTAGCGTGCAGACCCAGTACTTC.

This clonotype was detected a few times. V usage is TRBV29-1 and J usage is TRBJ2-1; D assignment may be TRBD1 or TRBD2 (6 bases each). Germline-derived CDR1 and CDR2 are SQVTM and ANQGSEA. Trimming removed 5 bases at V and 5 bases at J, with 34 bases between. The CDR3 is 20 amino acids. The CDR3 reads CSVHSVWDRRLQGRNNEQFF. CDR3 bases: TGCAGCGTTCACTCAGTGTGGGACCGTAGGTTGCAGGGGAGGAACAATGAGCAGTTCTTC.

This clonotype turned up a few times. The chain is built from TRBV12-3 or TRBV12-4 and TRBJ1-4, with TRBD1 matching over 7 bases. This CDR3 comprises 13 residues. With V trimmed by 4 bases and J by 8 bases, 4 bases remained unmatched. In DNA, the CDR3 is TGTGCCAGCAGTTGGACAGGATACGAAAAACTGTTTTTT. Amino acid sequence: CASSWTGYEKLFF.

The CDR3 here is CSAISHPSTDTQYF. DNA for the CDR3: TGCAGTGCGATAAGTCATCCTAGCACAGATACGCAGTATTTT. The V call is TRBV20-1, the J call TRBJ2-3, with unresolved D. The V end lost 6 bases, the J end lost 0 bases, and 13 bases lay between the germline ends. The CDR3 is 14 residues long. CDR1 DFQATT and CDR2 SNEGSKA come from the germline V gene (reference sequence).

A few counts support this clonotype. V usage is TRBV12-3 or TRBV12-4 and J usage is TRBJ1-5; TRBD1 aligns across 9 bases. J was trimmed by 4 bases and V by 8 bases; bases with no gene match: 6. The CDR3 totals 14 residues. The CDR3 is CASGPTGGNQPQHF. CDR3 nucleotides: TGTGCCAGCGGGCCGACAGGGGGAAATCAGCCCCAGCATTTT.

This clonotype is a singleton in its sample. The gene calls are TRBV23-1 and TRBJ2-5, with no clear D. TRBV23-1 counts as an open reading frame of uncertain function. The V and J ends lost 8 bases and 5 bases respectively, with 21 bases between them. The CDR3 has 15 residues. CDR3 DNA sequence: TGCGCCAGCCGCCTTAGACTGAGACTTTGCGAGACCCAGTACTTC. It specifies CASRLRLRLCETQYF.

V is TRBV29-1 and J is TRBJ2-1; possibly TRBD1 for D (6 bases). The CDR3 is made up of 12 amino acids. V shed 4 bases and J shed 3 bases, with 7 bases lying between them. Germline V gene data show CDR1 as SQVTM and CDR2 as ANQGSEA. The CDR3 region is CSVGRGYNEQFF. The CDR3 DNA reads TGCAGCGTTGGCAGGGGCTACAATGAGCAGTTCTTC.

CDR3 sequence reads: CASSYSQGYGQPQHF. The CDR3 nucleotides are TGTGCCAGCAGTTACTCGCAGGGATACGGTCAGCCCCAGCATTTT. V is TRBV6-5 and J is TRBJ1-5; a weak D match, TRBD1 (5 bases). CDR1 is MNHEY, CDR2 SVGAGI, per germline. The V and J ends lost 0 bases and 6 bases respectively, with 12 bases between them. The CDR3 length is 15 residues.

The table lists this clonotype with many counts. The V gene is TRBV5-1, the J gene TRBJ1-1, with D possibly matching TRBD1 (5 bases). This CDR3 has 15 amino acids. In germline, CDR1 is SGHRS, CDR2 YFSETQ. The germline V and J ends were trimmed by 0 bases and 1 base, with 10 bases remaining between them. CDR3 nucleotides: TGCGCCAGCAGCTTGGAGGGACTGCAGAACACTGAAGCTTTCTTT. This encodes CASSLEGLQNTEAFF.

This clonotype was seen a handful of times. CDR3 region: CAISEEGTQYF. The CDR3 DNA reads as TGTGCCATCAGTGAGGAGGGGACCCAGTACTTC. This rearrangement joins TRBV10-3 to TRBJ2-5; tentative D call: TRBD2 (5 bases). Germline CDR1 is ENHRY and CDR2 is SYGVKD. Deletions cut 2 bases from V and 7 bases from J, with 5 bases between. The CDR3 is made up of 11 amino acids.

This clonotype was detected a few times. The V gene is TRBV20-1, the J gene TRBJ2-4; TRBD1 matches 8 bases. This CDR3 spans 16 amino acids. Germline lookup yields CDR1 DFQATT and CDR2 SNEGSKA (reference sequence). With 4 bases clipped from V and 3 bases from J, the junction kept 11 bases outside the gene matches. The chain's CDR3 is CSATKGAGGIKNIQYF. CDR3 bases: TGCAGTGCTACCAAGGGGGCAGGGGGCATCAAAAACATTCAGTACTTC.